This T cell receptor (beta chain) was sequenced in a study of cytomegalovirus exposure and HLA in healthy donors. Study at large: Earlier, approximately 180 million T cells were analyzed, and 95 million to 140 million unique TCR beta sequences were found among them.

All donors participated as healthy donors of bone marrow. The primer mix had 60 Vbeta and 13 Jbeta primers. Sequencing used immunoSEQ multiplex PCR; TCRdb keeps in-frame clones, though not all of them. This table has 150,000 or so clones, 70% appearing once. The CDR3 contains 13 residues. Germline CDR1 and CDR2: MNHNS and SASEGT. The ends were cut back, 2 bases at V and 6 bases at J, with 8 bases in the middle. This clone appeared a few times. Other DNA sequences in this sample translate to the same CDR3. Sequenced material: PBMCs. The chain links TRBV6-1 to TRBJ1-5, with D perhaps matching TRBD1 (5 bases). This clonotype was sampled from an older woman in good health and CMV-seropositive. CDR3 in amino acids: CASSEQGGQPQHF. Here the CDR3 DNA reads TGTGCCAGCAGTGAACAGGGAGGTCAGCCCCAGCATTTT.